The source of this TCR beta chain is a study of blood T cell repertoires in COVID-19 (dated by TCRdb to the early 2020s). General notes on the study: The collaborator samples originated in the United States, Italy and Spain and spanned the acute and convalescent phases of COVID-19. The prospective study material was composed of cDNA or gDNA derived from T cells, B-cell-depleted T cells, or PBMCs. Subjects who had been exposed to COVID-19, were actively infected with it, or had recovered from it provided the deeply sampled blood TCRbeta repertoires that made up the dataset. The repertoires were released in a freely available public database intended as a resource for research on the immune response to SARS-CoV-2. The samples were drawn from two sources: the first 160 participants of the ongoing ImmuneRACE study, and 1,200 or so subjects contributed by 6 global collaborators. The sample metadata nearly always contained a de-identified subject ID, COVID-19 status, age in years and sex. Where HLA class I and class II types were available, the types were taken from metadata supplied by the sample provider, not from assay-based typing. The research as a whole found: The amount of clinical and demographic metadata varied by source and participant and was provided uncurated.

Sequences MDHEN (CDR1) and SYDVKM (CDR2) are obtained from the germline V gene. V lost 0 bases and J lost 3 bases, and the count of bases not matched to a germline gene is 2. The CDR3 measures 15 amino acids from cysteine to phenylalanine. Solely the CDR3 DNA is kept, with 45 bases framed from the first base. Each collaborating institution followed its own protocols to collect whole blood in K2EDTA tubes. Collaborator samples were shipped for TCRbeta analysis as frozen whole blood, isolated PBMCs, or DNA extracted from either sample type. The immunoSEQ Assay, a bias-controlled multiplex PCR, was used to amplify TCRbeta CDR3 regions from genomic DNA. As for the authors' bioinformatics: Within the assay, amplification of reference gene primers was used to estimate how many nucleated cells each sample contained. To quantify the absolute abundance of each unique TCRbeta CDR3 rearrangement, sequence reads were collapsed and filtered. For each sample, productive Simpson clonality was calculated as the square root of Simpson's diversity index across productive rearrangements. TCRdb's version of the immuneACCESS table is confined to in-frame rearrangements and falls short of the full clone set. An unresolved V gene accounts for under half of the shortfall where checked; the remainder is of unknown origin. V, J and clone size derive from that table, while D and trimming were established from the DNA sequence. Within this sample are some 41,000 clones, with 65% to 90% of them counted one time only. The top ten hold 5.2% of the sample.

The sample holds one count of this clone. What antigen it recognizes has not been identified. The record has no base qualities; no much larger clone is one base away. Sequencing was performed on peripheral blood. Recombination linked TRBV28 to TRBJ1-3, and 7 junction bases match TRBD1. This clonotype originated in a man aged 40-49 years with active COVID-19. The sequence in DNA is TGTGCCAGCAGTTTATGGACAGGGTTTGGAAACACCATATATTTT. It specifies CASSLWTGFGNTIYF.